These 9 T cell receptor beta chains were all obtained from the same sample, sequenced in a study of sequential checkpoint blockade in melanoma. Treatment given: randomized to nivolumab then ipilimumab (arm A) or the reverse (arm B). The repertoire was sequenced with immunoSEQ multiplex PCR; TCRdb's copy has only in-frame clones and lacks some. The repertoire holds roughly 5,000 clones, approximately 18% seen once, with about 9.1% in the top ten. The source material was tumor tissue (inferred from file names), sampled from a patient given nivolumab and ipilimumab in sequence. These receptors were collected from a human donor with melanoma.

This clone was recorded a few times. The rearrangement links TRBV5-1 to TRBJ2-1; 11 positions agree with TRBD2. The V gene's germline CDR1 is SGHRS and CDR2 YFSETQ. The CDR3 has 15 residues. The trim removed 5 bases at V and 7 bases at J, leaving 8 bases unmatched. The CDR3 spells CASSLSGGAVNEQFF. In DNA, the CDR3 is TGCGCCAGCAGTCTTAGCGGGGGGGCGGTTAATGAGCAGTTCTTC.

Only a few counts were recorded for this clone. This sequence joins TRBV15 and TRBJ1-2, with a possible D match to TRBD1 (5 bases). The germline V gene has CDR1 LNHNV and CDR2 YYDKDF (reference sequence). Deletions cut 2 bases from V and 3 bases from J, with 10 bases between. The CDR3 is made up of 14 amino acids. The CDR3 bases are TGTGCCACCAGCAGACAACGACAGTACTATGGCTACACCTTC. It specifies CATSRQRQYYGYTF.

The chain links TRBV6-8 to TRBJ1-6, with 7 bases lining up with TRBD1. The germline gives CDR1 MNHGY, CDR2 SAAAGT. V trimming: 3 bases; J trimming: 6 bases; junction bases outside the gene matches: 11. The CDR3 runs to 17 residues. The CDR3 protein is CASSYASGTVTNSPLHF. CDR3 coding DNA: TGTGCCAGCAGTTATGCCTCTGGGACAGTAACTAATTCACCCCTCCACTTT.

The chain uses TRBV11-3 and TRBJ2-3; the match to TRBD2 covers 7 bases. The CDR3 runs 14 residues. Trimming at V came to 5 bases and at J to 6 bases, leaving 8 bases not matched to a gene. The germline V gene has CDR1 SGHNT and CDR2 YENEEA. The CDR3 DNA reads TGTGCCAGCAGCCGACGGGGGGAGGAGGATACGCAGTATTTT. Its protein is CASSRRGEEDTQYF.

This clone was counted a single time. The chain carries TRBV19 and TRBJ2-5; D may correspond to TRBD1 or TRBD2 (5 bases each). V was clipped by 5 bases and J by 1 base, with 11 bases between them. The CDR3 loop spans 14 amino acids. Germline CDR1 LNHDA, CDR2 SQIVND (reference sequence). The CDR3 DNA reads as TGTGCCAGTAGTCCGGGACGGATCCAAGAGACCCAGTACTTC. Translating gives CASSPGRIQETQYF.

The sample holds many counts of this clone. The CDR3 coding sequence is TGTGCCAGCAGCGACCCCCTTCAGGGGGCTTATGGCTACACCTTC. Amino acid sequence: CASSDPLQGAYGYTF. The gene calls are TRBV9 and TRBJ1-2; TRBD1 matches at 8 bases. Germline trimming cut 3 bases from V and 5 bases from J; bases unmatched to any gene: 9. The CDR3 totals 15 residues. CDR1 and CDR2 (germline): SGDLS, YYNGEE.

The chain carries TRBV5-1 and TRBJ1-2, with D uncertain. V shed 0 bases and J shed 4 bases, with 10 bases lying between them. Germline CDR1 is SGHRS and CDR2 is YFSETQ. This CDR3 is 14 amino acids long. CDR3: CASSLDNRGYGYTF. DNA for the CDR3: TGCGCCAGCAGCTTGGACAACAGAGGCTATGGCTACACCTTC. Complete variable domain (other parts from reference TRBV5-1 and TRBJ1-2): KAGVTQTPRYLIKTRGQQVTLSCSPISGHRSVSWYQQTPGQGLQFLFEYFSETQRNKGNFPGRFSGRQFSNSRSEMNVSTLELGDSALYLCASSLDNRGYGYTFGSGTRLTVV.

The J gene is TRBJ2-7, the V gene TRBV30, with D uncertain. This CDR3 is 14 amino acids long. Trimming left V 3 bases short and J 4 bases short, with 16 bases between. The germline CDR1 and CDR2 sequences are GTSNPN and SVGIG (reference sequence). CDR3 nucleotide sequence: TGTGCCTGGAGCCCCTACCCGATCCCGTACGAGCAGTACTTC. This codes for CAWSPYPIPYEQYF.

This rearrangement joins TRBV6-8 to TRBJ1-1; no reliable D call. Trimming removed 2 bases from V and 6 bases from J, with 10 bases in between. Germline loops: CDR1 MNHGY, CDR2 SAAAGT. The length of the CDR3 is 13 residues. In DNA form, the CDR3 reads TGTGCCAGCAGTTACGGCCCTCACCCTGAAGCTTTCTTT. Its protein is CASSYGPHPEAFF.